What follows is one T cell receptor beta chain and its context. Its antigen is unidentified. These data come from a study of cytomegalovirus exposure and HLA in healthy donors. Study summary: Among fewer than 500 genotyped donors, roughly 81% fell in the Caucasian-associated ancestry cluster.

This cohort consisted of healthy bone marrow donors. 60 Vbeta and 13 Jbeta primers were used in PCR. Produced via immunoSEQ multiplex PCR; TCRdb's table is partial and in-frame only. The data hold 100,000 to 150,000 clones, with 76% observed a single time. Findings of the study overall: Available immune exposure information was restricted to CMV serostatus only. Later on, an analysis tied 15,000 to 20,000 TCR beta sequences to HLA alleles at 0.05 false discovery rate.

Sequencing was carried out using PBMCs. This receptor was taken from a man aged 50 to 60 in good health and CMV-seronegative.

In nucleotides, the CDR3 is TGTGCCAGCAGTCGAGGACTAGCGGGGGGGCTTAATGAGCAGTTCTTC. Its translation: CASSRGLAGGLNEQFF. The V gene is TRBV27, the J gene TRBJ2-1; 15 bases match TRBD2. The CDR3 is 16 residues long. Germline-derived CDR1 and CDR2 are MNHEY and SMNVEV (reference sequence). V was pared by 5 bases and J by 7 bases, with 6 bases of the junction left unmatched.